The entry below gives a single T cell receptor (beta chain) sequence along with its context. Germline CDR1 is ENHRY and CDR2 is SYGVKD. The CDR3 sequence is 15 residues long. V shed 8 bases and J shed 4 bases, with 20 bases lying between them. TCRdb reprocessed the reads via MiXCR and lists one record per CDR3 protein. Of 100,000 or so distinct CDR3 sequences in the sample, 16% were seen once. The data were taken from a study of T cell repertoires in cytomegalovirus infection. This TCR came from a human donor in good health (CMV status not recorded). Some clones in this sample may be carry-over from other donors' samples. The rearrangement links TRBV10-3 to TRBJ2-5; D uncertain. Sequencing input: PBMCs. The CDR3 nucleotides are TGTGCCATCCCCACTGGAAACGCCTCCGGAGAGACCCAGTACTTC. Protein: CAIPTGNASGETQYF.